This T cell receptor (beta chain) was obtained from a study of blood T cells in healthy people across ages. Study-level information: Template switching recovered approximately one barcoded beta molecule for every two T cells.

Regarding this clonotype: Its antigen is unidentified.

The study's findings and limits: Diversity estimated from one million T cells was considered an underestimate. It was not possible, with unsorted PBMCs, to conclusively compare naive and antigen-experienced cells.

Sample-barcoded 5' priming and a J-beta primer mix drove a second PCR of 7 to 11 cycles. Every sample returned 2.5 million or more CDR3-containing paired-end reads. TCRdb analysed the 5' RACE reads with MiXCR anew, one entry per CDR3 protein. The table lists approximately 800,000 distinct CDR3 sequences, about 62% of them singletons, with approximately 20% in the top ten. The sequence was collected from a man under 40 in good health. The sample was blood.

The CDR3 reads CASSQQTSGNEQFF. The CDR3 DNA reads as TGTGCCAGCAGCCAACAGACTAGCGGGAATGAGCAGTTCTTC. The J gene is TRBJ2-1, the V gene TRBV3-1, with 10 bases that match TRBD2. CDR1 and CDR2 from the germline V gene are LGHDT and YNNKEL (reference sequence). The CDR3 has 14 amino acids. V dropped 2 bases and J dropped 7; count of bases not matched to a gene: 2.